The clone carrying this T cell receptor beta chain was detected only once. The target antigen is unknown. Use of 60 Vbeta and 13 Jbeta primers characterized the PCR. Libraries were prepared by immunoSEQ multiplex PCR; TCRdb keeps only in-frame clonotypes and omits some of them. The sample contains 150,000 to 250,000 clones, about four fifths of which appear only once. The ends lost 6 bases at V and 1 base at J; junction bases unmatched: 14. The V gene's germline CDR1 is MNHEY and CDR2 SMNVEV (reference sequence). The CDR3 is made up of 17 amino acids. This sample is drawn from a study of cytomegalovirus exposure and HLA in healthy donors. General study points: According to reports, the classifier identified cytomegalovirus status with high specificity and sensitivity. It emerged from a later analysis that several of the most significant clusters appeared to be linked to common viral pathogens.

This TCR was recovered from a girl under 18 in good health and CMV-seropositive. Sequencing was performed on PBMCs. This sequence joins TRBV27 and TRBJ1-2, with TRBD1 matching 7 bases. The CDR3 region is CASSQDRVGLDNYGYTF. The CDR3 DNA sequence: TGTGCCAGCAGCCAAGACAGGGTTGGTCTGGATAACTATGGCTACACCTTC.